What follows describes a single T cell receptor (beta chain). Its specificity is unknown. Sequencing was performed with immunoSEQ multiplex PCR; in TCRdb, only in-frame clones are kept and a portion is missing. Of 100,000 to 150,000 clones in the sample, about 90% were seen once. These data come from a study of T cell responses to AZD1222 COVID-19 vaccine. Study outcomes and limitations: Across spike, vaccine-associated CD4 TCRs were found, dominant at 160-218 and 743-854. Repertoire sampling occurred only after the peak T cell response. Elevations in Spike-specific TCR breadth and depth followed administration of two AZD1222 doses.

V was trimmed by 5 bases and J by 6 bases, leaving 11 bases between them. The CDR3 is 13 amino acids. CDR1 and CDR2 from the germline V gene are MDHEN and SYDVKM. The starting material was peripheral blood, obtained on day 0 of AZD1222 vaccination. The sequence was collected from an adult in good health. The J gene is TRBJ1-5, the V gene TRBV28, with D maybe TRBD1 (5 bases). The CDR3 region has the DNA TGTGCCAGCAGTCCAGGGAGGGCTCAGCCCCAGCATTTT. Protein sequence: CASSPGRAQPQHF.